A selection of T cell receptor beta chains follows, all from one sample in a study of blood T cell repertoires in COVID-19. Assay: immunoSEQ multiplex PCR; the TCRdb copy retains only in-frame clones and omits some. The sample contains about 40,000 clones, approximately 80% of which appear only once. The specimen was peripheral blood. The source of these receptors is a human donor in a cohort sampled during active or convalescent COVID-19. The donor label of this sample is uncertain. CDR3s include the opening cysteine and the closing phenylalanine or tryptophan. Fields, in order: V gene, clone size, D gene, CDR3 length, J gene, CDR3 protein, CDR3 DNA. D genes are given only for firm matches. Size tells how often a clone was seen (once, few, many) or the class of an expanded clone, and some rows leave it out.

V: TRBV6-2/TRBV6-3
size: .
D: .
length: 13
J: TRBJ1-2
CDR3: CASSYTAGSGYTF
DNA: TGTGCCAGCAGTTACACGGCAGGATCCGGCTACACCTTC

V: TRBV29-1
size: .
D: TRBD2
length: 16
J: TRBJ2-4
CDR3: CSVEGGTSGPLDIQYF
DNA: TGCAGCGTTGAAGGGGGGACTAGCGGTCCCTTGGACATTCAGTACTTC

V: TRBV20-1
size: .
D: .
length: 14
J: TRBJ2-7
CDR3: CSAGGGRIPDEQYF
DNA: TGCAGTGCTGGTGGGGGGAGGATACCGGACGAGCAGTACTTC

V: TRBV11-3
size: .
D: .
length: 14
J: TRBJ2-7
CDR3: CASSLPGSRYEQYF
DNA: TGTGCCAGCAGCTTACCGGGGAGTCGGTACGAGCAGTACTTC

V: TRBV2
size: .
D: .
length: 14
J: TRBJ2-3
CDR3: CASSPQTGSDTQYF
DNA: TGTGCCAGCAGTCCCCAGACAGGATCAGATACGCAGTATTTT

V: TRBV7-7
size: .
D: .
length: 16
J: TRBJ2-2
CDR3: CASSDRTTTNTGELFF
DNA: TGTGCTAGCAGCGATCGGACAACCACGAACACCGGGGAGCTGTTTTTT

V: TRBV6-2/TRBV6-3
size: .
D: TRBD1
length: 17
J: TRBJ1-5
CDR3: CASSSPWDREVYQPQHF
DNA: TGTGCCAGCAGTTCCCCTTGGGACAGGGAGGTTTATCAGCCCCAGCATTTT

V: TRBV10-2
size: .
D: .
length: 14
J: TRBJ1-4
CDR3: CASANLGGDEKLFF
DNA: TGCGCCAGCGCCAACCTGGGAGGGGATGAAAAACTGTTTTTT

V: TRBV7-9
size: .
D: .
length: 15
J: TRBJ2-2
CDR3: CASSPRGANTGELFF
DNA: TGTGCCAGCAGCCCCAGGGGGGCGAACACCGGGGAGCTGTTTTTT

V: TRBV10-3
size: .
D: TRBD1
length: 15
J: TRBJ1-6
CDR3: CAISESTGESSPLHF
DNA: TGTGCCATCAGTGAGTCGACAGGGGAGAGTTCACCCCTCCACTTT

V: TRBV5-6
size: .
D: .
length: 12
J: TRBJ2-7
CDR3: CASSSLTGGQYF
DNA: TGTGCCAGCAGCTCCTTGACTGGCGGGCAGTACTTC

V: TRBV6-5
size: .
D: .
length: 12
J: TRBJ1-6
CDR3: CASGQNNSPLHF
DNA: TGTGCCAGCGGGCAGAATAATTCACCCCTCCACTTT

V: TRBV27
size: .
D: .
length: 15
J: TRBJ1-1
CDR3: CASSPPGQLNTEAFF
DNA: TGTGCCAGCAGTCCGCCAGGACAGTTGAACACTGAAGCTTTCTTT

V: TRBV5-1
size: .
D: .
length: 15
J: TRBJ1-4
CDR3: CASRDSFATNEKLFF
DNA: TGCGCCAGCAGGGACAGCTTCGCAACTAATGAAAAACTGTTTTTT

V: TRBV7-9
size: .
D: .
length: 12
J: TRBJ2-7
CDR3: CASSASGYEQYF
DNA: TGTGCCAGCAGCGCAAGCGGCTACGAGCAGTACTTC

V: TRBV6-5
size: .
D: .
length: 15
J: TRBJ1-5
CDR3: CASSSLGGGNQPQHF
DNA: TGTGCCAGCAGTTCCCTCGGGGGGGGCAATCAGCCCCAGCATTTT

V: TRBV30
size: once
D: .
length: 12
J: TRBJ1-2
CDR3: CAWAGLSYGYTF
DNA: TGTGCCTGGGCGGGACTGTCCTATGGCTACACCTTC

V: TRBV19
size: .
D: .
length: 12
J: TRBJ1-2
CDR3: CASPLEDYGYTF
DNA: TGTGCCAGTCCCCTCGAGGACTATGGCTACACCTTC

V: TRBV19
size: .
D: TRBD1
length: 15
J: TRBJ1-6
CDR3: CASTKTGTDIAPLHF
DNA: TGTGCCAGTACCAAGACAGGGACGGATATTGCACCCCTCCACTTT

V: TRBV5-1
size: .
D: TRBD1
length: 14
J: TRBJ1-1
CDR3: CASSFGQGVTEAFF
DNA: TGCGCCAGCAGCTTCGGACAGGGTGTCACTGAAGCTTTCTTT

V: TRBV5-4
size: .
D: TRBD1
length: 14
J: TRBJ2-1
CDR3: CASSRQGTYNEQFF
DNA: TGTGCCAGCAGCAGACAGGGGACCTACAATGAGCAGTTCTTC

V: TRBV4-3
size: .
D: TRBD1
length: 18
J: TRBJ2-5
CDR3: CASSQNAPGQGRVRTQYF
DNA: TGCGCCAGCAGCCAGAACGCCCCGGGACAGGGTAGGGTCAGGACCCAGTACTTC

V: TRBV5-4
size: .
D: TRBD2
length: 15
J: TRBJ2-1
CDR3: CASSLWASGPNEQFF
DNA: TGTGCCAGCAGCTTGTGGGCTAGCGGTCCCAATGAGCAGTTCTTC

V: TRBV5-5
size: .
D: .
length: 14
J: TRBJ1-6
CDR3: CASSFGFGNSPLHF
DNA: TGTGCCAGCAGCTTCGGGTTCGGGAATTCACCCCTCCACTTT

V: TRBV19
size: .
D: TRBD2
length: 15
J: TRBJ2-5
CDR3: CASSPLAGPQETQYF
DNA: TGTGCCAGTAGTCCGCTAGCGGGGCCCCAAGAGACCCAGTACTTC

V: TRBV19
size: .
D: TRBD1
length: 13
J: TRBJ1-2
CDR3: CASGDREGYGYTF
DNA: TGTGCCAGTGGGGACAGGGAAGGCTATGGCTACACCTTC

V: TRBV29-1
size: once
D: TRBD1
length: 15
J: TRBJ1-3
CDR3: CSVWDSGNSGNTIYF
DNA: TGCAGCGTTTGGGACAGTGGGAACTCTGGAAACACCATATATTTT

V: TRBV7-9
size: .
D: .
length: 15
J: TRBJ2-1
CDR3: CASIHSGTLTNEQFF
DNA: TGTGCCAGCATCCACTCCGGGACACTTACCAATGAGCAGTTCTTC

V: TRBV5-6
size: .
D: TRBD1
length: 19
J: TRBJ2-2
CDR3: CASSLLRDRISPYTGELFF
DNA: TGTGCCAGCAGCTTGTTACGGGACAGAATATCCCCCTACACCGGGGAGCTGTTTTTT

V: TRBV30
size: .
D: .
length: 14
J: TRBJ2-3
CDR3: CAWSWGGSTDTQYF
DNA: TGTGCCTGGAGTTGGGGCGGCAGCACAGATACGCAGTATTTT

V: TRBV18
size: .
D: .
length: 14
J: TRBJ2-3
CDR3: CASSPSAGINTQYF
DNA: TGTGCCAGCTCACCCAGTGCGGGTATAAATACGCAGTATTTT

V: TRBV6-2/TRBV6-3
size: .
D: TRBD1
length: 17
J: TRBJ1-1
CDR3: CASSHPGTGYMNTEAFF
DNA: TGTGCCAGCAGTCACCCCGGGACAGGCTACATGAACACTGAAGCTTTCTTT

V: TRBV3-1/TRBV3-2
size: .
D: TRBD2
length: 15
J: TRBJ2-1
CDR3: CASSQRSGRYNEQFF
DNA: TGTGCCAGCAGCCAACGTAGCGGGAGGTACAATGAGCAGTTCTTC

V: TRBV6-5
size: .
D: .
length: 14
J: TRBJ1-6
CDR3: CASNGEGNNSPLHF
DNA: TGTGCCAGCAACGGGGAGGGAAATAATTCACCCCTCCACTTT

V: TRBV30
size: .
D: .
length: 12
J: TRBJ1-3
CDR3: CACTGPGNTIYF
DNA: TGTGCCTGCACAGGACCAGGAAACACCATATATTTT

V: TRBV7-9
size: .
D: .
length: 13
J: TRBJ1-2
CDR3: CASSLGRTEGYTF
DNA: TGTGCCAGCAGCTTGGGGAGGACCGAAGGCTACACCTTC

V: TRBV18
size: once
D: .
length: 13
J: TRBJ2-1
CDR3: CASSPLDSAEQFF
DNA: TGTGCCAGCTCACCACTGGACTCTGCCGAGCAGTTCTTC

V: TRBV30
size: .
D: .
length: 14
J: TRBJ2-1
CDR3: CAWSKLTGREMQFF
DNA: TGTGCCTGGAGTAAGCTAACGGGGAGAGAAATGCAGTTCTTC

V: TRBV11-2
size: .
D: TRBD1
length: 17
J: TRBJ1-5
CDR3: CASSLGTMDRGRQPQHF
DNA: TGTGCCAGCAGCTTAGGAACCATGGACAGGGGGCGTCAGCCCCAGCATTTT

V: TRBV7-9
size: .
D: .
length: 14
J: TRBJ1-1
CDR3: CASSLEGSGNEAFF
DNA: TGTGCCAGCAGCTTAGAGGGGTCGGGTAATGAAGCTTTCTTT

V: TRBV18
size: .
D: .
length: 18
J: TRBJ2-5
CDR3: CASQHRDIGTRYQETQYF
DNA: TGTGCCAGCCAACACCGGGATATCGGCACCCGGTACCAAGAGACCCAGTACTTC

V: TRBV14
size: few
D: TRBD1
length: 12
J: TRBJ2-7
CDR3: CASSQTGYEQYF
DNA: TGTGCCAGCAGCCAGACAGGGTACGAGCAGTACTTC

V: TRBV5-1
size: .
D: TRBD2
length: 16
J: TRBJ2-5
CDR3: CASSFGRLAGKETQYF
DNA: TGCGCCAGCAGCTTCGGGAGACTAGCGGGTAAAGAGACCCAGTACTTC

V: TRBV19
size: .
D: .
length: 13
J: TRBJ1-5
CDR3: CASSIAGTPPQHF
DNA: TGTGCCAGTAGTATCGCAGGGACACCGCCCCAGCATTTT

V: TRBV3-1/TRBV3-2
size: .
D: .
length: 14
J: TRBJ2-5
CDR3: CASSQATLQETQYF
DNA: TGTGCCAGCAGCCAAGCGACTCTCCAAGAGACCCAGTACTTC

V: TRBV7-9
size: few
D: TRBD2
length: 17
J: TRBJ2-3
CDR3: CASSLATSTSGTDTQYF
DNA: TGTGCCAGCAGCTTAGCTACCTCGACTAGCGGCACAGATACGCAGTATTTT

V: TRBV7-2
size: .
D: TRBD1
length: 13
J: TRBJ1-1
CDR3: CASSAGTGERAFF
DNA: TGTGCCAGCAGCGCTGGGACAGGGGAAAGGGCTTTCTTT

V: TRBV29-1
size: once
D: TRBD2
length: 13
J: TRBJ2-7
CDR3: CSAFGTSPYEQYF
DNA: TGCAGCGCCTTCGGGACTAGTCCCTACGAGCAGTACTTC

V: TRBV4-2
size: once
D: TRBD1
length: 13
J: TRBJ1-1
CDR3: CASKQTGGVEAFF
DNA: TGTGCCAGCAAACAGACAGGGGGGGTTGAAGCTTTCTTT

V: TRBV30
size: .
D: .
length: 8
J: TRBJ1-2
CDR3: CACNGYTF
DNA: TGTGCCTGCAATGGCTACACCTTC

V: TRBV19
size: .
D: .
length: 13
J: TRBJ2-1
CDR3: CASSIAEAGEQFF
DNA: TGTGCCAGTAGTATAGCGGAGGCGGGTGAGCAGTTCTTC